Listed here are 11 T cell receptor beta chains from one sample, sequenced in a study of glioma-infiltrating T cells. Using RNA template, CDR3s of TCR alpha and beta were amplified with iRepertoire arm-PCR. MiXCR, run by TCRdb on the multiplex PCR reads, gives a single entry per CDR3 protein. The table shows fewer than 500,000 distinct CDR3 sequences, with roughly two fifths occurring only once. Sequencing used glioma tissue, nonneoplastic brain tissue, or PBMCs (not recorded which). Source of these receptors: a human donor with low-grade glioma or glioblastoma, undergoing nonglioma brain surgery, or in good health (not recorded which).

Concerning this clonotype: A much bigger clone sits one base away, suggesting this may be a read error. This chain joins TRBV7-2 and TRBJ2-1; 7 bases agree with TRBD1. Germline values: CDR1 SGHTA, CDR2 FQGNSA. The CDR3 length is 13 residues. The ends lost 5 bases at V and 10 bases at J; junction bases unmatched: 8. This chain's CDR3 is CASSTTGSHEQFF. The CDR3 bases are TGTGCCAGCAGCACGACAGGGTCCCACGAGCAGTTCTTC.

This clonotype was counted many times. This rearrangement joins TRBV6-2 or TRBV6-3 to TRBJ2-1; D not resolved. With 2 bases removed from V and 7 bases from J, the gap between germline ends came to 3 bases. This CDR3 has 11 amino acids. Germline CDR1 reads MNHEY; CDR2 reads SVGEGT. The CDR3 DNA sequence: TGTGCCAGCAGTTACGGGAATGAGCAGTTCTTC. Amino acid sequence: CASSYGNEQFF.

This clonotype was recorded a few times. Here the CDR3 reads CASRFGPHSGANVLTF. CDR3 bases: TGTGCCAGTCGCTTCGGACCTCACTCTGGGGCCAACGTCCTGACTTTC. V and J are TRBV6-1 and TRBJ2-6; D remains ambiguous. This CDR3 is 16 amino acids long. The germline V and J ends were trimmed by 9 bases and 0 bases, with 15 bases remaining between them. Germline assignment: CDR1 MNHNS and CDR2 SASEGT.

As concerns this clonotype: One end of the junction varies from germline; a read error may be responsible. The genes are TRBV6-1 and TRBJ1-5, with 10 bases lining up with TRBD1. CDR1 and CDR2 (germline): MNHNS, SASEGT. The CDR3 runs 13 residues. CDR3 protein: CASRGQGNQHQHF. In DNA, the CDR3 is TGTGCCAGCAGGGGACAGGGGAATCAGCACCAGCATTTT.

For this clonotype: Because it lacks the conserved phenylalanine or tryptophan at the end, this CDR3 is likely a read error. The rearrangement uses TRBV7-2 and TRBJ1-2, with a tentative D call TRBD1 (5 bases). In germline, CDR1 is SGHTA, CDR2 FQGNSA. This CDR3 contains 12 residues. This chain's CDR3 is CDSSNREGGYTI. In DNA form, the CDR3 reads TGTGACAGCAGCAACCGAGAGGGGGGCTACACCATC.

A note on this clonotype: It may be a read error: a sequence one base away is much more abundant. The gene calls are TRBV27 and TRBJ2-7, with unresolved D. CDR3 length: 13 residues. Germline V gene data show CDR1 as MNHEY and CDR2 as SMNVEV (reference sequence). CDR3 amino acids: CANSFGPNYEQYF. The DNA of the CDR3 is TGTGCCAACAGTTTCGGGCCGAACTACGAGCAGTACTTC.

This clonotype has a handful of counts. The chain joins TRBV7-9 to TRBJ2-7; either TRBD1 or TRBD2 may supply D (6 bases each). Trimming pared 5 bases from V and 0 bases from J, leaving 14 bases between. Germline V gene lookup returns CDR1 SEHNR and CDR2 FQNEAQ (reference sequence). CDR3 length: 15 amino acids. The CDR3 DNA is TGTGCCAGCAGCCTAGGGGGGTTCAGCTCCTACGAGCAGTACTTC. It yields the protein CASSLGGFSSYEQYF.

This chain connects TRBV28 to TRBJ2-1, with D maybe TRBD2 (6 bases). Germline values: CDR1 MDHEN, CDR2 SYDVKM. The V gene lost 3 bases and the J gene lost 2 bases, with 17 bases spanning the gap. The CDR3 has 17 residues. CDR3 in DNA: TGTGCCAGCAGTTTTATGCTAGCGTCGCTTCCCTACAATGAGCAGTTCTTC. As protein: CASSFMLASLPYNEQFF.

The rearrangement uses TRBV5-4 and TRBJ2-5; D unclear. V dropped 4 bases and J dropped 9 bases, with 10 bases sitting between them. There are 11 residues in the CDR3. CDR1 is SGHNT, CDR2 YYREEE, per germline (reference sequence). DNA for the CDR3: TGTGCCAGCAGCGAACAGAGATCCCAGTACTTC. Translated: CASSEQRSQYF.

Concerning this clonotype: A much more abundant neighbour one base away suggests this may be a read error. The chain joins TRBV27 to TRBJ1-2, with a possible D match to TRBD1 (6 bases). This CDR3 is 14 amino acids long. Germline-derived CDR1 and CDR2 are MNHEY and SMNVEV (reference sequence). V lost 7 bases and J lost 4, with 16 bases in between. This chain's CDR3 is CASKPATGLYGYTF. The CDR3, as DNA: TGTGCCAGCAAACCCGCGACAGGCCTCTATGGCTACACCTTC.

Comments on this clonotype: This could be a read error, since a much larger clone is one nucleotide away. The rearrangement links TRBV4-2 to TRBJ2-1; possible D gene TRBD1, 6 bases. Germline V lookup: CDR1 LGHNA, CDR2 YNFKEQ. This CDR3 is 16 amino acids long. CDR3 sequence: CACSQEGQPSYNEQFF. The CDR3 nucleotides read TGTGCCTGCAGCCAAGAAGGACAGCCCTCCTACAATGAGCAGTTCTTC.